These 2 T cell receptor beta chains share one sample of origin, sequenced in a study of blood T cell repertoires in COVID-19. TCRdb keeps only in-frame clones here, not all; method: immunoSEQ multiplex PCR. The sample has 300,000 to 350,000 clones, around 90% seen once. The sequenced sample consisted of peripheral blood. The receptors come from a man in his thirties or forties with COVID-19, enrolled during active disease.

The chain recombines TRBV18 with TRBJ1-3; TRBD1 agrees at 7 bases. V shed 5 bases, J shed 3 bases, and the junction held 4 bases outside the gene matches. Germline CDR1 reads KGHSH; CDR2 reads LQKENI. This CDR3 is 14 amino acids long. The CDR3 bases are TGTGCCAGCTCAGCTGACAGGGATGGAAACACCATATATTTT. Its translation: CASSADRDGNTIYF.

This clone was picked up a small number of times. The chain is built from TRBV20-1 and TRBJ2-5; TRBD2 is a possible D gene (5 bases). V shed 4 bases and J shed 3 bases, with 6 bases lying between them. The germline V gene encodes CDR1 DFQATT and CDR2 SNEGSKA (reference sequence). The CDR3 is 11 residues long. The CDR3 DNA sequence: TGCAGTGCTATGCGGGAAGAGACCCAGTACTTC. The encoded protein is CSAMREETQYF.